This TCR beta chain came from a study of a mutant IDH1 vaccine in newly diagnosed glioma (TCRdb year 2021). Some background on the complete study: Patients were given eight vaccinations, in weeks 1, 3, 5, 7, 11, 15, 19 and 23, which matched visits V03 through V10. Vaccination was initiated 4-6 weeks after radiotherapy alone, or concurrently with temozolomide cycles in the chemotherapy-containing groups. Of the approximately 35 treated patients, about 62% were male and around 40% were female, and the mean age was approximately 40 years. Before enrollment, patients had received standard therapy of radiotherapy alone, temozolomide alone, or radiochemotherapy with temozolomide; most received the combination. Peripheral blood samples were drawn at six visits, namely V03 (baseline), V05, V07, V10, V12 and V13. For exploratory analyses, around 23 treated patients had longitudinal TCRB deep sequencing done wherever samples were available. Beyond this particular receptor, the publication reports: Vaccine-induced immune responses across multiple MHC alleles were detected in about 93% of patients. Changes in the top peripheral T cell clonotypes picked up by TCRB sequencing did not appear to be linked to pseudoprogression. Availability determined which PBMC samples were chosen for TCRB deep sequencing. The authors noted that analyses of patient blood samples could not be reproduced because of sample limitations.

Receptors were amplified or captured by the immunoSEQ multiplex PCR assay. Following the manufacturer's protocol, the hsTCRB Kit was used to amplify rearranged TCR beta chain sequences. TCRB libraries were sequenced on an Illumina MiSeq. For the original study's pipeline: The proprietary platform of the kit vendor was used for demultiplexing, trimming and gene mapping. The table was pulled from immuneACCESS by TCRdb, which kept in-frame rearrangements only. Such tables lose some clones; where checked, under half of the loss comes from unresolved V genes, and the rest has no known cause. Clone size and V and J calls were adopted from that table, with D and trimming inferred from the DNA. This sample holds 40,000 to 55,000 clones; approximately 78% were observed only once. The ten largest clones capture about 5.2% of the sample. At the junction V is shortened by 7 bases and J by 4 bases; bases outside the gene matches: 10. The CDR3, cysteine through phenylalanine, is 16 amino acids long. Only CDR3 DNA remains: 48 bases, in frame from the first base. As encoded in the germline V gene (reference sequence), CDR1 is LNHDA while CDR2 is SQIVND.

Concerning this clone: No antigen is known for it. No quality values exist for individual bases; no much larger clone is one base distant.

This specimen's time point label, interpreted: week 5, during vaccination. A 20-mer mutant IDH1 peptide at 300 micrograms in Montanide made up each vaccine dose, which was injected subcutaneously together with topical imiquimod. Donors had newly diagnosed WHO grade 3 or 4 IDH1-mutant astrocytomas with loss of nuclear ATRX. The samples were drawn from NOA16, a multicentre, single-arm, open-label phase I trial in Germany that tested a mutant IDH1 peptide vaccine in humans for the first time. The DNeasy Blood and Tissue Kit was used to extract genomic DNA from EDTA blood for TCRB sequencing. This sample comprised PBMCs, obtained from a glioma patient whose treatment included an IDH1 peptide vaccine. The chain was built from TRBV19 and TRBJ1-2; 12 bases in between match TRBD1. The sequence derives from a man aged 45-60 years with glioma. The bases read TGTGCCAGTACTCCTGGGACAGGGGGCTACGGCTATGGCTACACCTTC. It is translated as CASTPGTGGYGYGYTF.